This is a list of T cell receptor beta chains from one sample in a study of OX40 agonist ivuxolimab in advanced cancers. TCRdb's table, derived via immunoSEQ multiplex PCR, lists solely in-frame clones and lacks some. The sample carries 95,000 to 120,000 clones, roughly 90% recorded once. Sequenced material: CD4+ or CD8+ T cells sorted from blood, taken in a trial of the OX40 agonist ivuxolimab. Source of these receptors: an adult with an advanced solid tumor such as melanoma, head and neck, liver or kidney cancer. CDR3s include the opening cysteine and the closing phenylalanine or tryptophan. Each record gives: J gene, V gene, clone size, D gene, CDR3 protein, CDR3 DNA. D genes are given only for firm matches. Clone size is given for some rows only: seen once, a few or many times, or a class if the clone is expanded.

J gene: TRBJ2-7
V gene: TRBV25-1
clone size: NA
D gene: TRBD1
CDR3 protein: CAAAGGPAYEQYF
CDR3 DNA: TGTGCCGCCGCAGGGGGCCCCGCCTACGAGCAGTACTTC

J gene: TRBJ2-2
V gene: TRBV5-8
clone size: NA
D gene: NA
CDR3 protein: CASNFQGHTGELFF
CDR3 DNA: TGTGCCAGCAATTTCCAGGGTCACACCGGGGAGCTGTTTTTT

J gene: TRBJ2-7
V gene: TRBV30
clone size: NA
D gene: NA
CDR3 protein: CAYGQSSYEQYF
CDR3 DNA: TGTGCCTATGGACAGAGCTCCTACGAGCAGTACTTC

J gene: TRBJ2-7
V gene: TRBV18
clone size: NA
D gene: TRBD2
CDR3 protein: CASSPRLAFTYEQYF
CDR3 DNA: TGTGCCAGCTCACCACGACTAGCGTTCACCTACGAGCAGTACTTC

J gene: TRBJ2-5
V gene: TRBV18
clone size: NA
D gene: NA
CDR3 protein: CASSPPRDNPQETQYF
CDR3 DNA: TGTGCCAGCTCACCTCCCCGGGACAACCCCCAAGAGACCCAGTACTTC

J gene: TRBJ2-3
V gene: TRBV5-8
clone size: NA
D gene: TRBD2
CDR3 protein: CASSSEGTSGGTDTQYF
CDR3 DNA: TGTGCCAGCAGCTCCGAAGGGACTAGCGGGGGCACAGATACGCAGTATTTT

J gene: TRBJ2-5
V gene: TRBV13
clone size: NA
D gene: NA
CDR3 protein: CASSASTGFVGQETQYF
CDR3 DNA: TGTGCCAGCAGCGCCTCTACAGGGTTTGTCGGCCAAGAGACCCAGTACTTC

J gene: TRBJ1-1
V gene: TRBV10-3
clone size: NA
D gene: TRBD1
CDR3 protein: CASSPAYDRVTEAFF
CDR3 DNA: TGTGCCAGCAGTCCCGCGTACGACAGGGTGACTGAAGCTTTCTTT

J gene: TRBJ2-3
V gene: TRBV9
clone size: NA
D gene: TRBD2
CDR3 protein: CASSVGAGGRGPDTQYF
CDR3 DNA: TGTGCCAGCAGCGTCGGGGCGGGGGGCCGTGGCCCAGATACGCAGTATTTT

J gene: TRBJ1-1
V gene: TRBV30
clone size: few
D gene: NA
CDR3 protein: CAWVGRLNTEAFF
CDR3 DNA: TGTGCCTGGGTCGGACGGTTGAACACTGAAGCTTTCTTT

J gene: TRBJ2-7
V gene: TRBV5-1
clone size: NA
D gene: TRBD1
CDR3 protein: CASSLQQGAVAEQYF
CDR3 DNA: TGCGCCAGCAGCCTTCAACAGGGGGCAGTGGCCGAGCAGTACTTC

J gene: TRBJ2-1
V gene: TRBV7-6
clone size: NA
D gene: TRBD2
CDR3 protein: CASSLAAGGLFEQFF
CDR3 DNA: TGTGCCAGCAGCTTAGCGGCGGGGGGGTTGTTTGAGCAGTTCTTC

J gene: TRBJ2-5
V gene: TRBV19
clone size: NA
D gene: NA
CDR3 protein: CASSPNPSGYQYF
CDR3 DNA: TGTGCCAGTAGTCCCAACCCCTCAGGGTACCAGTACTTC

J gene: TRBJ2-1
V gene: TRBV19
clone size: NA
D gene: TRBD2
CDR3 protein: CASMVTSGRYEQFF
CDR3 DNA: TGTGCCAGTATGGTCACTAGCGGTCGATATGAGCAGTTCTTC

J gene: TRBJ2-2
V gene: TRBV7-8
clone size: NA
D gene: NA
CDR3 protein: CASSLKRGAAGELFF
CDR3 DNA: TGTGCCAGCAGCTTAAAACGGGGGGCCGCCGGGGAGCTGTTTTTT

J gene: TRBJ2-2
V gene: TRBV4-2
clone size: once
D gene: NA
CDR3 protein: CASSLDPGTITGELFF
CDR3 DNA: TGTGCCAGCAGCCTAGATCCCGGGACAATAACCGGGGAGCTGTTTTTT

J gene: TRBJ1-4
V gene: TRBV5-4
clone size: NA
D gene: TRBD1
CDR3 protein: CASSFQGVDEKLFF
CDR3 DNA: TGTGCCAGCAGTTTCCAGGGGGTCGATGAAAAACTGTTTTTT

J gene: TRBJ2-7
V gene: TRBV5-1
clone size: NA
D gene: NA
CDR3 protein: CASSLDSAGTIYEQYF
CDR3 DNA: TGCGCCAGCAGCTTGGATTCTGCGGGAACTATCTACGAGCAGTACTTC

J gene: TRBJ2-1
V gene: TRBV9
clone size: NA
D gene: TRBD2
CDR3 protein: CASSQTSGGYNEQFF
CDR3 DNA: TGTGCCAGCAGCCAGACTAGCGGGGGGTACAATGAGCAGTTCTTC

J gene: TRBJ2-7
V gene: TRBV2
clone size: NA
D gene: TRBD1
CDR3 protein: CASSPAGGLYEQYF
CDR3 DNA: TGTGCCAGCAGCCCGGCAGGGGGTCTCTACGAGCAGTACTTC

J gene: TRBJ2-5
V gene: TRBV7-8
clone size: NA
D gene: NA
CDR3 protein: CASSLVGGAQETQYF
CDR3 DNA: TGTGCCAGCAGCTTAGTTGGGGGGGCCCAAGAGACCCAGTACTTC

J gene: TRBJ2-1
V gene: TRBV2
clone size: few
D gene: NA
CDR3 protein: CASRRANEQFF
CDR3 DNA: TGTGCCAGCAGGAGGGCTAATGAGCAGTTCTTC

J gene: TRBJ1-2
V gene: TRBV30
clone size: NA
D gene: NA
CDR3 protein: CAWGYSQLTKYGYTF
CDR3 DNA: TGTGCCTGGGGCTATTCACAGCTGACGAAATATGGCTACACCTTC

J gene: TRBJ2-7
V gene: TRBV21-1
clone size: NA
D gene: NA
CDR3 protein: CASSKAQVGPSGRRGYEQYF
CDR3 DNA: TGTGCCAGCAGCAAAGCGCAAGTTGGCCCTAGCGGGAGAAGGGGGTACGAGCAGTACTTC

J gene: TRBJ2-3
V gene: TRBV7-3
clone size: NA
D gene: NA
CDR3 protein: CASSIEGAFGTDTQYF
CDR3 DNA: TGTGCCAGCAGCATAGAAGGGGCTTTCGGGACAGATACGCAGTATTTT

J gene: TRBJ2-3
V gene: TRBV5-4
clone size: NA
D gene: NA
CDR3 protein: CASSFGNTQYF
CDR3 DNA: TGTGCCAGCAGCTTTGGGAATACGCAGTATTTT

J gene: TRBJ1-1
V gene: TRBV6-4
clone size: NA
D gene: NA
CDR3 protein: CASSDFKGPVFF
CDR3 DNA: TGTGCCAGCAGTGACTTTAAAGGCCCCGTTTTCTTT

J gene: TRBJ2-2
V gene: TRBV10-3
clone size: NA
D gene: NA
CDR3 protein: CAISVTGELFF
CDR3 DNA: TGTGCCATCAGTGTCACCGGGGAGCTGTTTTTT

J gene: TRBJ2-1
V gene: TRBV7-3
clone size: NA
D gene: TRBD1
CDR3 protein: CASSSTGGNEQFF
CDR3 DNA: TGTGCCAGCAGCTCTACAGGGGGCAATGAGCAGTTCTTC

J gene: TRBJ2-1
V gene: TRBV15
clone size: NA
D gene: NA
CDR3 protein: CATSRRQNEQFF
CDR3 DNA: TGTGCCACCAGCAGACGCCAAAATGAGCAGTTCTTC

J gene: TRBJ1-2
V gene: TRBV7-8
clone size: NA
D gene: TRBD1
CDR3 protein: CASSPNFLRTGSNYGYTF
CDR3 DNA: TGTGCCAGCAGCCCTAACTTCCTCAGGACAGGGAGTAACTATGGCTACACCTTC

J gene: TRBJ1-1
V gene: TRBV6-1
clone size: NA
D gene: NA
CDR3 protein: CASTSGFSGDTEAFF
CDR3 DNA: TGTGCCAGTACGTCTGGCTTCTCTGGGGACACTGAAGCTTTCTTT

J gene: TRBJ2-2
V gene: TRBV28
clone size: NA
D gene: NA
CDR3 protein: CASSPDSWELFF
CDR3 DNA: TGTGCCAGCAGTCCGGACTCCTGGGAGCTGTTTTTT

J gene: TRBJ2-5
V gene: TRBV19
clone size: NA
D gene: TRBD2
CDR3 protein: CASSTRTSGSSFETQYF
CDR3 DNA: TGTGCCAGTAGTACGAGGACTAGCGGGAGCTCTTTCGAGACCCAGTACTTC

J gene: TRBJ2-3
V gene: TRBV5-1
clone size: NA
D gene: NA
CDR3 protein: CASSAMLDTQYF
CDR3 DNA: TGCGCCAGCAGCGCTATGTTGGATACGCAGTATTTT

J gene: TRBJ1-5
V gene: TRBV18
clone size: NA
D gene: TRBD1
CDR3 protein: CASSPAGTGAVGPQHF
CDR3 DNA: TGTGCCAGCTCACCAGCCGGGACAGGGGCCGTAGGGCCCCAGCATTTT